In this sample, the clone carrying this T cell receptor (beta chain) turned up once. Antigen specificity is unknown. The germline V gene has CDR1 GTSNPN and CDR2 SVGIG (reference sequence). The CDR3 runs 11 residues. V lost 3 bases to trimming and J lost 3 bases, with 2 bases between them. This specimen belongs to a study of siplizumab effects on memory and regulatory T cells. Around 9.2 x 10^4 TCR templates underwent assay in every sample. Sequenced by immunoSEQ multiplex PCR; TCRdb stores in-frame clones only, minus some. This table has 50,000 to 75,000 clones, just over 95% appearing once. Study-level points and caveats: The naive T cell population seemed more diverse than memory cells and seemed a major contributor to the alloresponse. A small minority of alloreactive clones were mapped to unstimulated subsets. Tregs proliferating in siplizumab cultures lacked confirmation of their suppressive function.

The specimen was naive CD8+ T cells sorted from blood. The V call is TRBV30, the J call TRBJ2-2; D ambiguous. This sequence originates from a human donor in good health. CDR3 loop: CAWRDTGELFF. The CDR3 DNA is TGTGCCTGGAGGGACACCGGGGAGCTGTTTTTT.